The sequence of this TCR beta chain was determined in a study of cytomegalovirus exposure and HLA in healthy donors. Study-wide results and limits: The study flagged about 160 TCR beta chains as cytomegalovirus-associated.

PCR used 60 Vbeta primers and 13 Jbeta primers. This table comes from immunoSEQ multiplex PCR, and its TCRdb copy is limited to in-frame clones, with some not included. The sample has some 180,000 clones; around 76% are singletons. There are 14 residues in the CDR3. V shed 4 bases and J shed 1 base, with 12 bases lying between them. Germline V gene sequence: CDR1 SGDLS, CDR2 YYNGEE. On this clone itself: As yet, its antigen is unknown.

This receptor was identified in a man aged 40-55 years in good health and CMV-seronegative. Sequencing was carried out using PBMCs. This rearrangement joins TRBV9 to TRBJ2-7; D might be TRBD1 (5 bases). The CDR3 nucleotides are TGTGCCAGCAGCCCGCAGGGCGCTTCCTACGAGCAGTACTTC. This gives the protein CASSPQGASYEQYF.